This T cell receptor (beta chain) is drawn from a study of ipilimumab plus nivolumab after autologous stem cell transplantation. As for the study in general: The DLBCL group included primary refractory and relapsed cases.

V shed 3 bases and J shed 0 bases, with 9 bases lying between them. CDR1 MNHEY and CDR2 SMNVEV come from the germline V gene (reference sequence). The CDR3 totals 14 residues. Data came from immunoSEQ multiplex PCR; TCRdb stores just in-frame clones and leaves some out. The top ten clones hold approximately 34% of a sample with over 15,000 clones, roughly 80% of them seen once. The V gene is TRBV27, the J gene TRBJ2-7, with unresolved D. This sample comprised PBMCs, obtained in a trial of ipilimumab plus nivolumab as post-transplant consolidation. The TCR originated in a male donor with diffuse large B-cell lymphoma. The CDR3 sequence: CASSFQRSSYEQYF. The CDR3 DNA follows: TGTGCCAGCAGTTTCCAAAGGAGCTCCTACGAGCAGTACTTC.